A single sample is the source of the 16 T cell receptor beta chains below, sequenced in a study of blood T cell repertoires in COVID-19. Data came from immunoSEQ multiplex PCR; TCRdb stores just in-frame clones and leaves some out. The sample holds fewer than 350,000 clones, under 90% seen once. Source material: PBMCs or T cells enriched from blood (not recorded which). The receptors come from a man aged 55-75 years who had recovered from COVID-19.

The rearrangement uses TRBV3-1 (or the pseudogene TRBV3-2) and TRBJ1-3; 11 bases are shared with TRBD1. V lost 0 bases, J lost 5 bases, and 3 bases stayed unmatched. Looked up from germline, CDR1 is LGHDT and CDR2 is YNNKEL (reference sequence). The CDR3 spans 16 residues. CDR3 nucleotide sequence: TGTGCCAGCAGCCAAGATGGGACAGGGGGGAGAAACACCATATATTTT. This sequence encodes CASSQDGTGGRNTIYF.

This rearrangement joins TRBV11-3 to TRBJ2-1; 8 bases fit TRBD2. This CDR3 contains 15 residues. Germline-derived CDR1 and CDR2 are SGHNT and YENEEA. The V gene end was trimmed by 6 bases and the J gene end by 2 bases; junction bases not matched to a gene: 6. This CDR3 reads CASSHGSGAYNEQFF. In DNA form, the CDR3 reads TGTGCCAGCAGTCACGGTAGCGGGGCCTACAATGAGCAGTTCTTC.

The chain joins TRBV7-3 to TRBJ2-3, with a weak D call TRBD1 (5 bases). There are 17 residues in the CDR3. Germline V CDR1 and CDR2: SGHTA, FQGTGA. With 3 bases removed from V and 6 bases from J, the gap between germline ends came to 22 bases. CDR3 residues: CASSFPLQGLRADTQYF. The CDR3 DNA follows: TGTGCCAGCAGCTTCCCGCTGCAGGGATTAAGGGCGGATACGCAGTATTTT. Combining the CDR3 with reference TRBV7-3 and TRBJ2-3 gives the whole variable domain GAGVSQTPSNKVTEKGKYVELRCDPISGHTALYWYRQSLGQGPEFLIYFQGTGAADDSGLPNDRFFAVRPEGSVSTLKIQRTERGDSAVYLCASSFPLQGLRADTQYFGPGTRLTVL.

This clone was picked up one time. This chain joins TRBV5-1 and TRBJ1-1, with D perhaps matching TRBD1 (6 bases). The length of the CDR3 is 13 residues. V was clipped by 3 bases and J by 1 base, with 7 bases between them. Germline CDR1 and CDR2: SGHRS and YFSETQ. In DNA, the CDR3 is TGCGCCAGCAGCTGGGGACAGAACACTGAAGCTTTCTTT. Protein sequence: CASSWGQNTEAFF.

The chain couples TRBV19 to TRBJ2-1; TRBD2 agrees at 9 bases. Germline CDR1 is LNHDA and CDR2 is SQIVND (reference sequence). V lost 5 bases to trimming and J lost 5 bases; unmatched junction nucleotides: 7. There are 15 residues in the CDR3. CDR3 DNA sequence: TGTGCCAGTAGTCCCTCTAGCGGGGCAAACAATGAGCAGTTCTTC. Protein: CASSPSSGANNEQFF.

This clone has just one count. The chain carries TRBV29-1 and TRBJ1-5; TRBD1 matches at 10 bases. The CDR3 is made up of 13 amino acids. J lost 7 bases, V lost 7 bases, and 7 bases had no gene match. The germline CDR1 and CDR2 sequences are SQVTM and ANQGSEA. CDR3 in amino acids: CSARDRGNQPQHF. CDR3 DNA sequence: TGCAGCGCCCGGGACAGGGGTAACCAGCCCCAGCATTTT.

For the CDR3, the DNA is TGTGCCACCCGGACAGGGCCAAGGAACAATCAGCCCCAGCATTTT. Protein: CATRTGPRNNQPQHF. The chain employs TRBV19 and TRBJ1-5; 8 nucleotides line up with TRBD1. CDR1 LNHDA and CDR2 SQIVND come from the germline V gene (reference sequence). V lost 10 bases, J lost 3 bases, and 11 bases stayed unmatched. CDR3 length equals 15 residues.

The CDR3 protein is CASSPYGGETDTQYF. The CDR3 DNA reads TGTGCCAGCAGCCCCTATGGAGGGGAGACAGATACGCAGTATTTT. The chain has TRBV5-6 and TRBJ2-3; possibly TRBD2 for D (6 bases). The germline V gene has CDR1 SGHDT and CDR2 YYEEEE. Trimming took 4 bases from V and 3 from J, leaving 15 bases between them. The CDR3 length is 15 residues.

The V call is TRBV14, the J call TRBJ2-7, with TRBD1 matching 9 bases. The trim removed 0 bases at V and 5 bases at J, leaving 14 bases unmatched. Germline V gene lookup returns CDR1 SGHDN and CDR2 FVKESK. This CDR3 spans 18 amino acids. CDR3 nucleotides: TGTGCCAGCAGCCAAGATGGGAAGGGACAGGGTATATTGGACGAGCAGTACTTC. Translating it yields CASSQDGKGQGILDEQYF.

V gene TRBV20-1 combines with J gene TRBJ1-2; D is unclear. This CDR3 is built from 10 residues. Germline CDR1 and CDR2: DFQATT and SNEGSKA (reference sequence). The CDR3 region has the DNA TGCAGAGATAAGGAGGATGGCTACACCTTC. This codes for CRDKEDGYTF.

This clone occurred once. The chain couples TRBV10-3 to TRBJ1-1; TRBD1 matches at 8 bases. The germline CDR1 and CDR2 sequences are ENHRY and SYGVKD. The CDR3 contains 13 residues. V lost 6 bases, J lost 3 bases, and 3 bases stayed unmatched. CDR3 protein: CAIRDRADTEAFF. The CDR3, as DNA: TGTGCCATCAGGGACAGGGCGGACACTGAAGCTTTCTTT.

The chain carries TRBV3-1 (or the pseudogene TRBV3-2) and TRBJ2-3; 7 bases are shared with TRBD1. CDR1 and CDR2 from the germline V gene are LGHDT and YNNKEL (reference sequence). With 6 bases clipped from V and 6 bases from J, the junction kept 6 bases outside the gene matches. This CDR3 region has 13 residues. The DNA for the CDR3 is TGTGCCAGCAGGCGACAGGGCCGGGATACGCAGTATTTT. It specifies CASRRQGRDTQYF.

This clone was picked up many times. The CDR3 region has the DNA TGTGCCAGCACTAGCGGCCCCGGCGGGGAGCTGTTTTTT. Protein sequence: CASTSGPGGELFF. J is TRBJ2-2 and V is TRBV12-3 or TRBV12-4; 7 positions match TRBD2. This CDR3 comprises 13 residues. Trimming took 7 bases from V and 7 from J; bases not matched to a gene: 6.

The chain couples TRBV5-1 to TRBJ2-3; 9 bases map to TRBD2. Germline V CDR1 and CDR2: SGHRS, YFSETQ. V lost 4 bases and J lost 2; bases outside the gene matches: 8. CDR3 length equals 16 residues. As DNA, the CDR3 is TGCGCCAGCAGCCCTGTAGCGGGAGCGTCCACAGATACGCAGTATTTT. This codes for CASSPVAGASTDTQYF.

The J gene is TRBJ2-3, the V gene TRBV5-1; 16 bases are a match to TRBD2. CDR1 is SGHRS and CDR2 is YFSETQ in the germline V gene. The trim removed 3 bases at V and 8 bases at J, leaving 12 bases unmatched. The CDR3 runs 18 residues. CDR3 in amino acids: CASSSSGTSGRALVTQYF. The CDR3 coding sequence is TGCGCCAGCAGCTCCTCCGGGACTAGCGGGAGGGCCCTAGTTACGCAGTATTTT.

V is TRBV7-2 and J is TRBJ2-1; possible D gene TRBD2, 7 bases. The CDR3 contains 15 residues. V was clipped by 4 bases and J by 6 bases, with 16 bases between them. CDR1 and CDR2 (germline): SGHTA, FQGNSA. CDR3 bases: TGTGCCAGCAGCTCGGGGGGCTGGATCGGCAATGAGCAGTTCTTC. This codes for CASSSGGWIGNEQFF.